One and the same sample provided the 22 T cell receptor beta chains below, sequenced in a study of cytomegalovirus exposure and HLA in healthy donors. PCR used 60 Vbeta primers and 13 Jbeta primers. The method was immunoSEQ multiplex PCR; TCRdb's version includes in-frame clones alone and lacks a portion of them. The sample lists 100,000 to 150,000 clones; 70% to 85% were seen once. Source material: PBMCs. These receptors all come from a man aged 45-65 years in good health and CMV-seronegative.

The J gene is TRBJ2-1, the V gene TRBV7-9; 14 bases are a match to TRBD2. The J segment lost 4 bases and the V segment lost 5 bases, leaving 4 bases of the junction unmatched. CDR1 and CDR2 (germline): SEHNR, FQNEAQ (reference sequence). The CDR3 totals 16 residues. The CDR3: CASSHRTSGGYNEQFF. CDR3 nucleotides: TGTGCCAGCAGCCATCGGACTAGCGGGGGGTACAATGAGCAGTTCTTC.

V usage is TRBV7-3 and J usage is TRBJ2-1; D is perhaps TRBD2 (7 bases). Trimming took off 5 bases at V and 8 bases at J, with 19 bases between the two ends. This CDR3 spans 15 amino acids. The germline V gene encodes CDR1 SGHTA and CDR2 FQGTGA. The CDR3 loop reads CASSPQPGGLHEQFF. As DNA, the CDR3 is TGTGCCAGCAGCCCCCAGCCGGGGGGCCTGCATGAGCAGTTCTTC.

The rearrangement links TRBV10-3 to TRBJ2-7; tentative D call: TRBD2 (7 bases). This CDR3 region has 16 residues. The V gene lost 2 bases and the J gene lost 2 bases, with 16 bases spanning the gap. The germline CDR1 and CDR2 sequences are ENHRY and SYGVKD. The CDR3 region is CAISEVAGATTYEQYF. CDR3 bases: TGTGCCATCAGTGAGGTGGCGGGGGCCACGACCTACGAGCAGTACTTC.

The chain carries TRBV6-8 and TRBJ1-2; 7 nucleotides align to TRBD1. The V segment lost 6 bases and the J segment 1 base; nucleotides outside the gene matches: 11. Germline loops: CDR1 MNHGY, CDR2 SAAAGT. The CDR3 is made up of 16 amino acids. The CDR3 DNA reads as TGTGCCAGCAGAAAACTAGTAAGGGACAGTAACTATGGCTACACCTTC. Its protein product is CASRKLVRDSNYGYTF.

The V call is TRBV6-5, the J call TRBJ2-7; TRBD1 agrees at 8 bases. J was trimmed by 2 bases and V by 1 base; bases with no gene match: 4. Germline loops: CDR1 MNHEY, CDR2 SVGAGI. This CDR3 has 15 residues. The CDR3 region has the DNA TGTGCCAGCAGTTACTGGGAACAGGGGGCCTACGAGCAGTACTTC. This gives the protein CASSYWEQGAYEQYF.

V gene TRBV27 combines with J gene TRBJ1-6; the D is unclear. Deletions cut 5 bases from V and 8 bases from J, with 10 bases between. The germline gives CDR1 MNHEY, CDR2 SMNVEV (reference sequence). The CDR3 has 13 amino acids. The CDR3 spells CASSPKRDSPLHF. DNA of the CDR3: TGTGCCAGCAGTCCTAAGCGGGATTCACCCCTCCACTTT.

This chain's CDR3 is CASSEYRGTDSPLHF. As DNA, the CDR3 is TGTGCCAGCAGTGAATACCGGGGGACGGATTCACCCCTCCACTTT. The V and J genes are TRBV6-1 and TRBJ1-6, with D maybe TRBD1 (5 bases). This CDR3 region has 15 residues. The germline V gene has CDR1 MNHNS and CDR2 SASEGT. V dropped 2 bases and J dropped 8 bases, with 13 bases sitting between them.

This clone was found once. The chain recombines TRBV19 with TRBJ1-1; D is possibly TRBD1 (5 bases). From germline, CDR1 is LNHDA and CDR2 SQIVND (reference sequence). The CDR3 sequence is 15 residues long. V dropped 0 bases and J dropped 6 bases, with 14 bases sitting between them. DNA for the CDR3: TGTGCCAGTAGTATAGATAGGAGACAGACTGCTGAAGCTTTCTTT. As protein: CASSIDRRQTAEAFF.

This clone was observed a single time. The chain recombines TRBV11-2 with TRBJ2-3, with 7 bases aligning to TRBD2. V lost 7 bases, J lost 3 bases, and 7 bases stayed unmatched. CDR1 and CDR2 from the germline V gene are SGHAT and FQNNGV. This CDR3 region has 14 residues. The CDR3 DNA sequence: TGTGCCAGCATTCGGTGGGGGGGTACAGATACGCAGTATTTT. This sequence encodes CASIRWGGTDTQYF. The variable domain in full, with the rest retrieved from reference TRBV11-2 and TRBJ2-3, is EAGVAQSPRYKIIEKRQSVAFWCNPISGHATLYWYQQILGQGPKLLIQFQNNGVVDDSQLPKDRFSAERLKGVDSTLKIQPAKLEDSAVYLCASIRWGGTDTQYFGPGTRLTVL.

This clone was found once. The V gene is TRBV30, the J gene TRBJ1-1; D is undetermined. Per germline, CDR1 GTSNPN and CDR2 SVGIG (reference sequence). This CDR3 is built from 12 residues. V was pared by 4 bases and J by 2 bases, with 8 bases between. The CDR3 reads CAWMGLNTEAFF. CDR3 coding DNA: TGTGCCTGGATGGGCCTCAACACTGAAGCTTTCTTT.

The V and J genes are TRBV11-2 and TRBJ2-1; 11 bases agree with TRBD2. Germline assignment: CDR1 SGHAT and CDR2 FQNNGV. J lost 2 bases, V lost 5 bases, and 2 bases had no gene match. This CDR3 region has 15 residues. The CDR3 region has the DNA TGTGCCAGCAGCCGACTAGCGGGGCCCTACAATGAGCAGTTCTTC. Its protein product is CASSRLAGPYNEQFF.

Here the CDR3 reads CASSLYRTNEKLFF. DNA of the CDR3: TGTGCCAGCAGCTTATACAGAACTAATGAAAAACTGTTTTTT. The chain recombines TRBV11-1 with TRBJ1-4; D is unclear. Germline CDR1 reads SGHAT; CDR2 reads FQDESV (reference sequence). The V and J ends lost 2 bases and 1 base respectively, with 5 bases between them. This CDR3 is built from 14 residues.

The gene calls are TRBV5-1 and TRBJ1-4, with TRBD1 matching over 8 bases. Germline assignment: CDR1 SGHRS and CDR2 YFSETQ. V shed 4 bases and J 7 bases; nucleotides not matched to a gene: 6. This CDR3 region has 14 residues. The CDR3 loop reads CASSADRVGEKLFF. The CDR3 nucleotides are TGCGCCAGCAGCGCGGACAGGGTTGGTGAAAAACTGTTTTTT.

The chain employs TRBV6-5 and TRBJ1-2; D not certain. This CDR3 contains 12 residues. Germline CDR1 and CDR2: MNHEY and SVGAGI. Trimming cost V 5 bases and J 7 bases, with 11 bases left between them. The chain's CDR3 is CASSESFSGYTF. The CDR3 region has the DNA TGTGCCAGCAGTGAATCTTTTAGTGGCTACACCTTC.

The chain joins TRBV5-1 to TRBJ1-6; 7 nucleotides match TRBD1. J was trimmed by 2 bases and V by 0 bases; bases with no gene match: 5. Germline CDR1 reads SGHRS; CDR2 reads YFSETQ. The CDR3 runs 17 residues. Here the CDR3 reads CASSLGGGPTYNSPLHF. CDR3 in DNA: TGCGCCAGCAGCTTGGGAGGGGGCCCGACCTATAATTCACCCCTCCACTTT.

The V gene is TRBV5-6, the J gene TRBJ1-4; D is unresolved. From germline, CDR1 is SGHDT and CDR2 YYEEEE. V was trimmed by 1 base and J by 5 bases, leaving 3 bases between them. This CDR3 contains 12 residues. The CDR3 DNA sequence: TGTGCCAGCAGCTTGTCAAATGAAAAACTGTTTTTT. This encodes CASSLSNEKLFF.

The rearrangement joins TRBV5-6 to TRBJ2-3; the D is unclear. V shed 4 bases and J shed 0 bases, with 3 bases lying between them. The length of the CDR3 is 12 residues. From germline, CDR1 is SGHDT and CDR2 YYEEEE. This chain's CDR3 is CASSLSTDTQYF. The CDR3 nucleotides read TGTGCCAGCAGCCTTAGCACAGATACGCAGTATTTT. Full variable domain (outside the CDR3, taken from reference TRBV5-6 and TRBJ2-3): DAGVTQSPTHLIKTRGQQVTLRCSPKSGHDTVSWYQQALGQGPQFIFQYYEEEERQRGNFPDRFSGHQFPNYSSELNVNALLLGDSALYLCASSLSTDTQYFGPGTRLTVL.

The chain recombines TRBV7-2 with TRBJ2-1; 10 bases agree with TRBD2. The germline CDR1 and CDR2 sequences are SGHTA and FQGNSA. CDR3 size: 15 residues. The J segment lost 15 bases and the V segment lost 7 bases, leaving 18 bases of the junction unmatched. CDR3 DNA: TGTGCCAGCAAACCGGCCCTAGCGGGGGCCCACCGTTCGTTCTTC. It specifies CASKPALAGAHRSFF.

The chain joins TRBV5-1 to TRBJ1-5; D uncertain. CDR1 and CDR2 (germline): SGHRS, YFSETQ. Trimming took 0 bases from V and 6 from J, leaving 10 bases between them. This CDR3 contains 14 residues. The CDR3 DNA is TGCGCCAGCAGCTTGGAGGTCCGGGGTCAGCCCCAGCATTTT. It specifies CASSLEVRGQPQHF.

The chain is built from TRBV11-3 and TRBJ2-7; TRBD2 is a possible D gene (5 bases). CDR1 is SGHNT and CDR2 is YENEEA in the germline V gene. Trimming removed 6 bases from V and 3 bases from J, with 15 bases in between. The CDR3 is made up of 14 amino acids. CDR3 residues: CASRGRRTIYEQYF. The CDR3 DNA sequence: TGTGCCAGCAGAGGGAGACGGACCATCTACGAGCAGTACTTC.

V is TRBV30 and J is TRBJ1-4, with TRBD1 as a possible D gene (6 bases). Germline-derived CDR1 and CDR2 are GTSNPN and SVGIG (reference sequence). V was cut by 3 bases and J by 10 bases, with 9 bases left in between. The CDR3 contains 11 residues. In DNA form, the CDR3 reads TGTGCCTGGAGAGGGGGGGGAAAACTGTTTTTT. Translation: CAWRGGGKLFF.

CDR3 nucleotides: TGTGCCTGGAGTGTCTTTGGGGGAGGAGGCCAGCCCCAGCATTTT. It specifies CAWSVFGGGGQPQHF. This chain uses TRBV30 with TRBJ1-5; tentatively, D is TRBD1 (5 bases). V was trimmed by 0 bases and J by 7 bases, leaving 16 bases between them. Germline-derived CDR1 and CDR2 are GTSNPN and SVGIG (reference sequence). The CDR3 contains 15 residues. Full variable domain (missing parts from reference TRBV30 and TRBJ1-5): SQTIHQWPATLVQPVGSPLSLECTVEGTSNPNLYWYRQAAGRGLQLLFYSVGIGQISSEVPQNLSASRPQDRQFILSSKKLLLSDSGFYLCAWSVFGGGGQPQHFGDGTRLSIL.